The following is a T cell receptor (beta chain) sequence with its context. This sample is part of a study of T cell changes during pregnancy in multiple sclerosis. Assay used: immunoSEQ multiplex PCR; TCRdb lists only in-frame clones, some missing. This sample has 50,000 to 70,000 clones; 92% occur once, and the top ten carry under 0.95%. This material consisted of peripheral blood, taken in the first trimester of pregnancy. The clonotype comes from a female donor with multiple sclerosis, enrolled in a pregnancy study.

The CDR3 spells CSVGPGLKYEQYF. DNA for the CDR3: TGCAGCGTTGGTCCTGGACTTAAATACGAGCAGTACTTC. The V and J genes are TRBV29-1 and TRBJ2-7; perhaps TRBD2 as D (5 bases). The CDR3 is made up of 13 amino acids. Germline lookup yields CDR1 SQVTM and CDR2 ANQGSEA. With 4 bases removed from V and 4 bases from J, the gap between germline ends came to 14 bases.